This TCR beta chain comes out of a study of radiotherapy plus CTLA-4 blockade in lung cancer. In chemo-refractory metastatic non-small-cell lung cancer, patients got ipilimumab CTLA-4 blockade together with focal radiation. The assay was immunoSEQ multiplex PCR, and TCRdb's table has in-frame clones only and misses some. The top ten clones hold 3.2% of a sample with roughly 50,000 clones, around 80% of them seen once. Overall study findings and caveats: Clones derived from tumor TCRs expanded in blood after radiotherapy plus ipilimumab.

Concerning this clone: The antigen is undetermined.

Germline V gives CDR1 MGHRA, CDR2 YSYEKL. CDR3 size: 15 residues. V gave up 0 bases and J gave up 7 bases, with 12 bases separating them. This chain joins TRBV4-1 and TRBJ1-4, with D hard to call. The source material was peripheral blood, sampled from a patient treated with radiotherapy plus ipilimumab. The source of this sequence is a human donor with non-small cell lung cancer who had a partial response to radiotherapy plus ipilimumab. CDR3 amino acids: CASSQEGSGSEKLFF. CDR3 nucleotides: TGCGCCAGCAGCCAAGAGGGGAGCGGGAGTGAAAAACTGTTTTTT.